This TCR beta chain was observed in a study of beta chain features in type 1 diabetes. Overall study: The study found patients and healthy donors alike in age, gender and cell yields.

The authors reverse transcribed all of the isolated RNA, so sequencing captured expressed TCRB transcripts. Profiled with immunoSEQ multiplex PCR; TCRdb holds only in-frame clones, not every one. The table shows over 40,000 clones, with approximately 68% occurring only once. The CDR3 sequence is 13 residues long. Germline CDR1 reads SGHTA; CDR2 reads FQGTGA. V lost 5 bases to trimming and J lost 4 bases, with 12 bases between them. General study findings and limits: Among type 1 diabetes patients, VDJ junctions had fewer insertions and more deletions. Across all four CD4+ subsets, people with type 1 diabetes showed modestly shorter TCRB CDR3s.

This clone was seen a handful of times. Its matching antigen is unknown. One heparinised blood draw averaging around 120 mL was given by each donor. This sequence was found in a young woman with type 1 diabetes. This chain joins TRBV7-3 and TRBJ2-7, with D possibly matching TRBD1 (5 bases). Sequencing input: Tregs from blood. CDR3 nucleotide sequence: TGTGCCAGCAGCCCCGACAGAGAGTACGAGCAGTACTTC. Translation: CASSPDREYEQYF.